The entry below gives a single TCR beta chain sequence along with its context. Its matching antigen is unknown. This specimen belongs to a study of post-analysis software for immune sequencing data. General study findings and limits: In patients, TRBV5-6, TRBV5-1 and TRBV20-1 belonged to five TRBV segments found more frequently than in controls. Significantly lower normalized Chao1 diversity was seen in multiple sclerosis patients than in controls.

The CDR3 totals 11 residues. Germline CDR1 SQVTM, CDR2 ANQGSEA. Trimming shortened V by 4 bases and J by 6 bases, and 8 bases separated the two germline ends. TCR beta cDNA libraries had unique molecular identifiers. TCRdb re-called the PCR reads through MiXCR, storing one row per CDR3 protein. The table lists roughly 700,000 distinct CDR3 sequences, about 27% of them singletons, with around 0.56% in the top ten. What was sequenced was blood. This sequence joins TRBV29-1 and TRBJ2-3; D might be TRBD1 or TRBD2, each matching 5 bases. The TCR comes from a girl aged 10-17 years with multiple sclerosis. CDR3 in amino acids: CSVGGPDTQYF. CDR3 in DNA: TGCAGCGTTGGGGGACCCGATACGCAGTATTTT.